The entry that follows covers one TCR beta chain sequence. The antigen is not known. Roughly 10^5 naive or memory CD4+ cells were cultured with CEF peptides for under 12 days. Germline V gene data show CDR1 as SGHVS and CDR2 as FQNEAQ. Trimming left V 2 bases short and J 0 bases short, with 7 bases between. The length of the CDR3 is 14 residues. This sample was taken from a study of CD4 T cells in relation to SARS-CoV-2 and coronaviruses. Overall study: The HLA restriction of the shared crossreactive spike epitopes was mapped. General study results and limits: SARS-CoV-2-driven expansion was significantly weaker in crossreactive than monoreactive clones.

TCRdb's copy holds only in-frame clones and misses some; the assay was immunoSEQ multiplex PCR. The top ten hold about 20% of the sample, which has about 36,000 clones, 77% seen once. The chain couples TRBV7-8 to TRBJ1-2; D remains unclear. The sequenced sample consisted of memory CD4+ T cells from PBMCs, cultured in vitro. The receptor was derived from an adult with COVID-19. CDR3 amino acids: CASSLSPTNYGYTF. The CDR3, as DNA: TGTGCCAGCAGCTTAAGCCCTACTAACTATGGCTACACCTTC. The full variable domain, completed using reference TRBV7-8 and TRBJ1-2, is GAGVSQSPRYKVAKRGQDVALRCDPISGHVSLFWYQQALGQGPEFLTYFQNEAQLDKSGLPSDRFFAERPEGSVSTLKIQRTQQEDSAVYLCASSLSPTNYGYTFGSGTRLTVV.